These 5 T cell receptor beta chains originate from one sample sequenced in a study of CD8+ T cells in alopecia areata. Treatment specified: oral pan-JAK inhibitor, 5-10 mg twice daily. As the sequencing template, cDNA was produced by extracting RNA and reverse transcribing it. The assay was immunoSEQ multiplex PCR, and TCRdb's table has in-frame clones only and misses some. Among about 200,000 clones listed, 35% to 40% were seen once. The sample here was CD4+ T cells sorted from blood, taken between weeks 30 and 35, from a patient treated with tofacitinib. Receptors were obtained from a human donor with alopecia areata.

The rearrangement joins TRBV20-1 to TRBJ2-1, with no clear D. V gave up 3 bases and J gave up 10 bases, with 10 bases separating them. Per the germline V gene, CDR1 is DFQATT and CDR2 is SNEGSKA (reference sequence). The CDR3 has 11 residues. The CDR3 sequence: CSASHTYEQFF. The CDR3 coding sequence is TGCAGTGCTAGTCATACATACGAGCAGTTCTTC.

The V and J genes are TRBV7-9 and TRBJ1-1; TRBD1 might be the D (6 bases). This CDR3 has 13 residues. Germline V gives CDR1 SEHNR, CDR2 FQNEAQ (reference sequence). The V end lost 3 bases, the J end lost 6 bases, and 11 bases lay between the germline ends. CDR3 protein: CASSLYRAAEAFF. The CDR3 coding sequence is TGTGCCAGCAGCTTGTACAGGGCCGCTGAAGCTTTCTTT.

The chain is built from TRBV25-1 and TRBJ2-3; either TRBD1 or TRBD2 may supply D (5 bases each). The CDR3 sequence is 13 residues long. In germline, CDR1 is MGHDK, CDR2 SYGVNS. V gave up 7 bases and J gave up 6 bases, with 14 bases separating them. CDR3 sequence: CASKGTSGDTQYF. The CDR3 DNA reads as TGTGCCAGCAAGGGGACGTCGGGGGATACGCAGTATTTT.

This clone turned up a few times. This chain connects TRBV29-1 to TRBJ1-1; D remains unclear. Germline-derived CDR1 and CDR2 are SQVTM and ANQGSEA. V gave up 7 bases and J gave up 4 bases, with 10 bases separating them. The CDR3 length is 11 residues. The CDR3 region has the DNA TGCAGCGCTCAGTCTTCCACTGAAGCTTTCTTT. Its protein is CSAQSSTEAFF.

This clone was counted a few times. The rearrangement joins TRBV27 to TRBJ1-1; weak D call: TRBD1 (6 bases). Germline CDR1 MNHEY, CDR2 SMNVEV (reference sequence). V was shortened by 3 bases and J by 9 bases, with 11 bases between the two germline ends. The length of the CDR3 is 12 residues. The CDR3 sequence is CASSFPGQKAFF. In DNA, the CDR3 is TGTGCCAGCAGTTTCCCCGGACAGAAAGCTTTCTTT.